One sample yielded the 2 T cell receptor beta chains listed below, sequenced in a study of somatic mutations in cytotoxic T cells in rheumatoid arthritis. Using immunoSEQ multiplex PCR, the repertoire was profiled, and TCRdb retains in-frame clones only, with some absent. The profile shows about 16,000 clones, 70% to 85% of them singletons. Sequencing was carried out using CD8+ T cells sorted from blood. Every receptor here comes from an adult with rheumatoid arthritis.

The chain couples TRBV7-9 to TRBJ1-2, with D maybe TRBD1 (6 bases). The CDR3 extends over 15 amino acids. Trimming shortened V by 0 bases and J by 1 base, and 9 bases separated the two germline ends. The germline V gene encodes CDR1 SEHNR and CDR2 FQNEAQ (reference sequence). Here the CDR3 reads CASSLAWGLNYGYTF. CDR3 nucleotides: TGTGCCAGCAGCTTAGCTTGGGGGCTTAACTATGGCTACACCTTC.

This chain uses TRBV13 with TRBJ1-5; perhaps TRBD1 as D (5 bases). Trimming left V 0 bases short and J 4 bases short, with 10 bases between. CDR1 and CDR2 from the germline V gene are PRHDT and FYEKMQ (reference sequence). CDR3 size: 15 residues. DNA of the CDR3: TGTGCCAGCAGCTTAGGCCGGGGGAGAAATCAGCCCCAGCATTTT. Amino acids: CASSLGRGRNQPQHF.